This T cell receptor (beta chain) was retrieved from a study of blood T cell repertoires in COVID-19. Study-level information: Sites in the United States, Italy and Spain provided acute and convalescent COVID-19 samples. Sample material is recorded as cDNA or gDNA derived from T cells, B-cell-depleted T cells, or PBMCs.

Germline loops: CDR1 LNHNV, CDR2 YYDKDF (reference sequence). CDR3 length: 15 amino acids. Trimming pared 2 bases from V and 3 bases from J, leaving 14 bases between. Patients at the Seattle site were enrolled during active infection and followed longitudinally. Authors' analysis steps: Reference gene primer amplification in the assay estimated nucleated cell counts. The protocol was immunoSEQ multiplex PCR, while the TCRdb copy is restricted to in-frame clones and leaves out a portion. Clonal size and the V and J genes are those of that table, whereas D and trimming came from the DNA. The sample shows approximately 160,000 clones, 90% to 95% of them seen only once.

Sequencing was done on a sample of peripheral blood. The receptor comes from a woman in her sixties with COVID-19, enrolled during active disease. This rearrangement joins TRBV15 to TRBJ2-7; maybe TRBD1 (6 bases). This CDR3 reads CATSRPGQRSYEQYF. DNA of the CDR3: TGTGCCACCAGCAGACCAGGACAGAGGAGCTACGAGCAGTACTTC. The full variable domain, with the rest looked up from reference TRBV15 and TRBJ2-7, is DAMVIQNPRYQVTQFGKPVTLSCSQTLNHNVMYWYQQKSSQAPKLLFHYYDKDFNNEADTPDNFQSRRPNTSFCFLDIRSPGLGDTAMYLCATSRPGQRSYEQYFGPGTRLTVT.